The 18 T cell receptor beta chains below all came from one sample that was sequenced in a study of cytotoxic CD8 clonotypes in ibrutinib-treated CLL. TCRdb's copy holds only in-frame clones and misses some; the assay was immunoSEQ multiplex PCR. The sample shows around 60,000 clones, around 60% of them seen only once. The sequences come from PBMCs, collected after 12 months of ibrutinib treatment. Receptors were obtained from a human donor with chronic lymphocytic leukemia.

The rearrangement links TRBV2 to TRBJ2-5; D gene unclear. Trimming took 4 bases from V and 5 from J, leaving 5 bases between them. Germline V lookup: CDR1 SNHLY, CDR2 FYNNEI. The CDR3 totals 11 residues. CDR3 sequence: CASSGRETQYF. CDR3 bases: TGTGCCAGCAGTGGTCGGGAGACCCAGTACTTC.

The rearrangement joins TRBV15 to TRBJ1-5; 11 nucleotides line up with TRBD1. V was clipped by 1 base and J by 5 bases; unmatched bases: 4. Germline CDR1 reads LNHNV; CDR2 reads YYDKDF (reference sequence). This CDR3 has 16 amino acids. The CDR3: CATSRAGQGAHQPQHF. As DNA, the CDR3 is TGTGCCACCAGCAGAGCTGGACAGGGGGCTCATCAGCCCCAGCATTTT.

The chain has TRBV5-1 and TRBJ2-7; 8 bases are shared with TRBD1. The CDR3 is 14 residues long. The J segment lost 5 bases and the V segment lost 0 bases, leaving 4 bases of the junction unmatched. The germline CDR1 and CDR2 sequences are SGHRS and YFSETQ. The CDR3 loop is CASSLGDRWNEQYV. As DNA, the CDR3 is TGCGCCAGCAGCTTGGGGGACAGGTGGAACGAGCAGTACGTC.

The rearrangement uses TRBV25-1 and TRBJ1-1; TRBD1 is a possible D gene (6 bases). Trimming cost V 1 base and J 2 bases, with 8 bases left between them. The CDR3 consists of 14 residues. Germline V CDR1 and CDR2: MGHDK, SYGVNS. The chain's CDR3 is CASSESGTNTEAFF. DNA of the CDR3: TGTGCCAGCAGTGAATCCGGGACAAACACTGAAGCTTTCTTT.

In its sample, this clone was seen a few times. CDR3 loop: CASSGAGGLDTQYF. DNA of the CDR3: TGTGCCAGCAGTGGGGCAGGGGGCTTAGATACGCAGTATTTT. This rearrangement joins TRBV6-1 to TRBJ2-3, with 8 bases aligning to TRBD1. V shed 4 bases, J shed 5 bases, and the junction held 5 bases outside the gene matches. The CDR3 extends over 14 amino acids. The germline CDR1 and CDR2 sequences are MNHNS and SASEGT.

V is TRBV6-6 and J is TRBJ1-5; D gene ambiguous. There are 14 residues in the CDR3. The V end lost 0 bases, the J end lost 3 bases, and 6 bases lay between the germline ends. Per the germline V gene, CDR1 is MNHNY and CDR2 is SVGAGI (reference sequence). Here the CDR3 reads CASSYSGNNQPQHF. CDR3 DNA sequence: TGTGCCAGCAGTTACTCAGGGAACAATCAGCCCCAGCATTTT.

CDR3 sequence: CASSYSGQGSYNEQFF. The CDR3 coding sequence is TGTGCCAGCAGTTATTCGGGACAGGGGTCCTACAATGAGCAGTTCTTC. The chain carries TRBV6-5 and TRBJ2-1, with TRBD1 identical over 10 bases. The CDR3 has 16 amino acids. With 3 bases clipped from V and 1 base from J, the junction kept 3 bases outside the gene matches. Germline CDR1 is MNHEY and CDR2 is SVGAGI.

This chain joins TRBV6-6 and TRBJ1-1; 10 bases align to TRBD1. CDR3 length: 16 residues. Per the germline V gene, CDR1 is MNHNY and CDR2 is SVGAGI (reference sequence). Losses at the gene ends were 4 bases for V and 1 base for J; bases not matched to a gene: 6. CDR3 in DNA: TGTGCCAGCAGTTCCGGGACAGGGGCCCGGAACACTGAAGCTTTCTTT. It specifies CASSSGTGARNTEAFF.

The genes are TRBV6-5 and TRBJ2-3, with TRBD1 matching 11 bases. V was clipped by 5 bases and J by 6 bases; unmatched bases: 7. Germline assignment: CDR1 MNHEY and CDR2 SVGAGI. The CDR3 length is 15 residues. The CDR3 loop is CASSQNGDRGDTQYF. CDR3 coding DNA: TGTGCCAGCAGTCAGAATGGGGACAGGGGGGATACGCAGTATTTT.

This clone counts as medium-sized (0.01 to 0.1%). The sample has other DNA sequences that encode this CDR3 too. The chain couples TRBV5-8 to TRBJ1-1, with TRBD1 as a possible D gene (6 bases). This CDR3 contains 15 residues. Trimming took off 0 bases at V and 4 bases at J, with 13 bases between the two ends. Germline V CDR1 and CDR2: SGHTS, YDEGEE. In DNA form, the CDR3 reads TGTGCCAGCAGCTTGGGGGGTCAGGGGAGCACTGAAGCTTTCTTT. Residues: CASSLGGQGSTEAFF.

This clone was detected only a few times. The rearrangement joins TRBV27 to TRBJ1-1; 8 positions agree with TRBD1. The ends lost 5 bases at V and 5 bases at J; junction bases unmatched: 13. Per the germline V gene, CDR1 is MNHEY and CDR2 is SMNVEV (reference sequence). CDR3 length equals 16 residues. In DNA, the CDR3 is TGTGCCAGCAGTACCCGGACAGGGCCCGCGAAGACTGAAGCTTTCTTT. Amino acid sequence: CASSTRTGPAKTEAFF.

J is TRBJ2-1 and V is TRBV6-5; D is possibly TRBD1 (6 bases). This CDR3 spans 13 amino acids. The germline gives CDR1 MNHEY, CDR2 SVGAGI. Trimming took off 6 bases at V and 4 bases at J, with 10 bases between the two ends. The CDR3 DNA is TGTGCCAGCAGCCTAACAGGGTACAATGAGCAGTTCTTC. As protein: CASSLTGYNEQFF.

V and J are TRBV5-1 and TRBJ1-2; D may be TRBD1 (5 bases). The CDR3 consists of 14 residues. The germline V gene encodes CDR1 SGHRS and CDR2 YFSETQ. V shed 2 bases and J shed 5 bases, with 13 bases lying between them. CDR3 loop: CASSFSGTGYGYTF. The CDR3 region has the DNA TGCGCCAGCAGCTTTAGCGGGACCGGGTATGGCTACACCTTC.

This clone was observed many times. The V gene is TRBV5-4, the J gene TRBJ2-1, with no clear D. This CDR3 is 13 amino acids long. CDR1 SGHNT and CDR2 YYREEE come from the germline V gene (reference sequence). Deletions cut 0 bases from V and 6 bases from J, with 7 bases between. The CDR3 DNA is TGTGCCAGCAGCTTGGTTACCCGCAATGAGCAGTTCTTC. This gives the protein CASSLVTRNEQFF.

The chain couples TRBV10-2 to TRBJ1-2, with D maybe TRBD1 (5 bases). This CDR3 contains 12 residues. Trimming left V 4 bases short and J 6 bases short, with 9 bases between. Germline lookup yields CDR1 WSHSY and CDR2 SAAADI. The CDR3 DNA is TGCGCCAGCAGTGGGGGGTTTGATGGCTACACCTTC. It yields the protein CASSGGFDGYTF.

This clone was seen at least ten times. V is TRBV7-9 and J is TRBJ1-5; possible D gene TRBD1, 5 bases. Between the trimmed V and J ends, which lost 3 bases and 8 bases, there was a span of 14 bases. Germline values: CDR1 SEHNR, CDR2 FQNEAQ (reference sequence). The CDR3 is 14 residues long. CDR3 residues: CASSFNRFFEPQHF. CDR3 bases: TGTGCCAGCAGCTTTAACAGGTTTTTTGAGCCCCAGCATTTT. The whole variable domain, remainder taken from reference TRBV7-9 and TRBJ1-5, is DTGVSQNPRHKITKRGQNVTFRCDPISEHNRLYWYRQTLGQGPEFLTYFQNEAQLEKSRLLSDRFSAERPKGSFSTLEIQRTEQGDSAMYLCASSFNRFFEPQHFGDGTRLSIL.

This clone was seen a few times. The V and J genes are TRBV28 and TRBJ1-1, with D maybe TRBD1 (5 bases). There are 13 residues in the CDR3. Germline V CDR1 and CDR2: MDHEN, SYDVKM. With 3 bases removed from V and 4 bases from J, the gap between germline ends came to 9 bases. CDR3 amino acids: CASSLSGGTEAFF. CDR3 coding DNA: TGTGCCAGCAGTTTGAGTGGGGGCACTGAAGCTTTCTTT.

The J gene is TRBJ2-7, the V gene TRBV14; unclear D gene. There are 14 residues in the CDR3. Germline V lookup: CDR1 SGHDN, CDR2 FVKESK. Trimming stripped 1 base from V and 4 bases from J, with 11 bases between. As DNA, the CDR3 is TGTGCCAGCAGCCAAGTGGGGAATCGTTACGAGCAGTACGTC. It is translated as CASSQVGNRYEQYV.